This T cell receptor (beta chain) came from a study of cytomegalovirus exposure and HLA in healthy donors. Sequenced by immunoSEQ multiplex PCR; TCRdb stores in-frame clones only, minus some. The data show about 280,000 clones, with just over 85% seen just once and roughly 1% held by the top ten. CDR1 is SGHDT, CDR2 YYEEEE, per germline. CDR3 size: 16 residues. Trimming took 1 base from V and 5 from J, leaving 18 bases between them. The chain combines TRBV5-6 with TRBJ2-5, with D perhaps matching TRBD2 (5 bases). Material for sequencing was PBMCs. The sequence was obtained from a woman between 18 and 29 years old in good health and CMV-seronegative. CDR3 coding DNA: TGTGCCAGCAGCTTGCTGCCTAGCTCAAGGGAGGAGACCCAGTACTTC. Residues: CASSLLPSSREETQYF.